What follows are 13 T cell receptor beta chains derived from one specimen sequenced in a study of shared clonotypes between healthy human individuals. Assay used: immunoSEQ multiplex PCR; TCRdb lists only in-frame clones, some missing. Among 2 million to 2.5 million clones listed, approximately 95% were seen once. The material sequenced was naive CD4+ T cells sorted from blood. Subset defined: CD45RA+ positively selected. The receptors were gathered from a man younger than 35 in good health.

The V call is TRBV28, the J call TRBJ2-7; a weak D match, TRBD1 (6 bases). With 5 bases removed from V and 5 bases from J, the gap between germline ends came to 16 bases. The CDR3 covers 14 residues. Germline V lookup: CDR1 MDHEN, CDR2 SYDVKM. Here the CDR3 reads CASSPPQGHHEQYF. CDR3 DNA: TGTGCCAGCAGTCCCCCACAGGGCCACCACGAGCAGTACTTC.

This clone was observed once. The V and J genes are TRBV15 and TRBJ2-3; D perhaps matches TRBD1 (6 bases). The V and J ends lost 0 bases and 2 bases respectively, with 12 bases between them. This CDR3 comprises 16 residues. Per the germline V gene, CDR1 is LNHNV and CDR2 is YYDKDF (reference sequence). As DNA, the CDR3 is TGTGCCACCAGCAGAGATCCCAGGACAGCCACAGATACGCAGTATTTT. This sequence encodes CATSRDPRTATDTQYF.

V is TRBV6-5 and J is TRBJ2-4, with D tentatively TRBD1 or TRBD2 (6 bases each). The CDR3 runs 14 residues. V lost 0 bases, J lost 12 bases, and 15 bases lay in between. CDR1 is MNHEY, CDR2 SVGAGI, per germline. CDR3 bases: TGTGCCAGCAGTTACTCGCTTTCTTGGGGGGCTCAGTACTTC. It is translated as CASSYSLSWGAQYF.

A single count supports this clone. The chain recombines TRBV27 with TRBJ2-2; the D gene is possibly TRBD2 (5 bases). Trimming left V 8 bases short and J 5 bases short, with 12 bases between. The CDR3 consists of 13 residues. Germline CDR1 and CDR2: MNHEY and SMNVEV (reference sequence). This chain's CDR3 is CASARERTGELFF. For the CDR3, the DNA is TGTGCCAGCGCGAGGGAAAGGACCGGGGAGCTGTTTTTT.

Concerning this clone itself: A junction end diverges from the germline sequence, so it may reflect a read error. The rearrangement uses TRBV5-1 and TRBJ1-1; possible D gene TRBD1, 5 bases. CDR1 SGHRS and CDR2 YFSETQ come from the germline V gene. The CDR3 totals 14 residues. CDR3 sequence: CASSLVAGNPEAFF. The CDR3 coding sequence is TGCGCCAGCAGCTTGGTTGCAGGGAACCCTGAAGCTTTCTTT. The whole variable domain, filled in from reference TRBV5-1 and TRBJ1-1, reads KAGVTQTPRYLIKTRGQQVTLSCSPISGHRSVSWYQQTPGQGLQFLFEYFSETQRNKGNFPGRFSGRQFSNSRSEMNVSTLELGDSALYLCASSLVAGNPEAFFGQGTRLTVV.

The V and J genes are TRBV6-6 and TRBJ1-6; D is ambiguous. There are 14 residues in the CDR3. Trimming left V 8 bases short and J 6 bases short, with 14 bases between. Germline CDR1 is MNHNY and CDR2 is SVGAGI (reference sequence). The CDR3 is CASGGRGPNSPLHF. CDR3 DNA sequence: TGTGCCAGCGGAGGACGCGGCCCTAATTCACCCCTCCACTTT.

About this clone itself: Other DNA variants within this sample encode the same CDR3. V is TRBV9 and J is TRBJ2-6; no reliable D call. CDR3 length: 14 residues. Trimming took 0 bases from V and 4 from J, leaving 5 bases between them. CDR1 is SGDLS, CDR2 YYNGEE, per germline. The CDR3 region has the DNA TGTGCCAGCAGCGTAGACCCCGGGGCCAACGTCCTGACTTTC. The encoded protein is CASSVDPGANVLTF.

This chain connects TRBV2 to TRBJ2-5; TRBD1 aligns across 9 bases. CDR1 SNHLY and CDR2 FYNNEI come from the germline V gene. This CDR3 has 14 amino acids. Trimming took 6 bases from V and 2 from J; bases not matched to a gene: 4. The CDR3: CASRTGTGQETQYF. Here the CDR3 DNA reads TGTGCCAGCAGAACCGGGACAGGGCAAGAGACCCAGTACTTC.

The J gene is TRBJ2-1, the V gene TRBV2; D is unresolved. The germline V and J ends were trimmed by 4 bases and 8 bases, with 9 bases remaining between them. The CDR3 has 12 amino acids. Germline V gene sequence: CDR1 SNHLY, CDR2 FYNNEI. Here the CDR3 reads CASSGNQDEQFF. CDR3 nucleotide sequence: TGTGCCAGCAGTGGTAATCAAGATGAGCAGTTCTTC.

The rearrangement joins TRBV9 to TRBJ2-7; tentatively, D is TRBD1 (5 bases). Trimming took off 4 bases at V and 3 bases at J, with 14 bases between the two ends. Per germline, CDR1 SGDLS and CDR2 YYNGEE. The CDR3 loop spans 14 amino acids. CDR3 region: CASSFTPGFYEQYF. CDR3 coding DNA: TGTGCCAGCAGCTTTACCCCAGGGTTCTACGAGCAGTACTTC.

V is TRBV6-1 and J is TRBJ2-7; D is possibly TRBD2 (6 bases). Trimming left V 4 bases short and J 7 bases short, with 20 bases between. CDR3 size: 15 residues. Germline CDR1 MNHNS, CDR2 SASEGT. The CDR3 DNA follows: TGTGCCAGCAGTGCCCGGGACTCCAACCTAGAGGAGCAGTACTTC. The encoded protein is CASSARDSNLEEQYF.

The gene calls are TRBV4-2 and TRBJ1-2; TRBD1 agrees at 7 bases. The CDR3 sequence is 12 residues long. Germline lookup yields CDR1 LGHNA and CDR2 YNFKEQ. V was clipped by 4 bases and J by 8 bases; unmatched bases: 4. The CDR3 nucleotides are TGTGCCAGCAGCCCGAACAGGGGCGGCTACACCTTC. It translates to CASSPNRGGYTF.

About this clone itself: This same CDR3 is encoded by further DNA sequences in the sample. V gene TRBV18 combines with J gene TRBJ2-1; possibly TRBD1 for D (5 bases). This CDR3 is built from 17 residues. Trimming removed 0 bases at V and 0 bases at J, with 12 bases between. Germline V gives CDR1 KGHSH, CDR2 LQKENI. CDR3 in DNA: TGTGCCAGCTCACCACCGGCAGGGTCAAGCTCCTACAATGAGCAGTTCTTC. The encoded protein is CASSPPAGSSSYNEQFF. Combining the CDR3 with reference TRBV18 and TRBJ2-1 gives the whole variable domain NAGVMQNPRHLVRRRGQEARLRCSPMKGHSHVYWYRQLPEEGLKFMVYLQKENIIDESGMPKERFSAEFPKEGPSILRIQQVVRGDSAAYFCASSPPAGSSSYNEQFFGPGTRLTVL.